This record concerns one T cell receptor (beta chain) sequence. What it recognizes is unknown. Clones were sequenced by immunoSEQ multiplex PCR, and TCRdb holds only the in-frame ones, with some missing. Of under 85,000 clones listed, roughly 84% are singletons. This CDR3 spans 15 amino acids. V was clipped by 1 base and J by 3 bases, with 12 bases between them. CDR1 is SEHNR and CDR2 is FQNEAQ in the germline V gene (reference sequence). Patients had blood sampled at baseline and again on cycle 4 day 1 and cycle 7 day 1. The data are from a study of OX40 agonist ivuxolimab in advanced cancers. Study-level information: Six ivuxolimab dose levels, 0.01 to 10 mg/kg, were given intravenously every 2 weeks.

Regarding the study as a whole: Blood T cells, both CD4+ and CD8+, expanded clonally by week 6 at 0.1 to 3.0 mg/kg. The investigators did not determine what antigen specificity the expanded peripheral T cells had.

J is TRBJ1-2 and V is TRBV7-9; perhaps TRBD1 as D (5 bases). The sequence came from an adult with an advanced solid tumor such as melanoma, head and neck, liver or kidney cancer. Material: CD4+ or CD8+ T cells sorted from blood, obtained in a trial of the OX40 agonist ivuxolimab. The CDR3 coding sequence is TGTGCCAGCAGCTTAGAGGGGTTTGTGGACTATGGCTACACCTTC. Its translation is CASSLEGFVDYGYTF. Full variable domain (outside the CDR3, taken from reference TRBV7-9 and TRBJ1-2): DTGVSQNPRHKITKRGQNVTFRCDPISEHNRLYWYRQTLGQGPEFLTYFQNEAQLEKSRLLSDRFSAERPKGSFSTLEIQRTEQGDSAMYLCASSLEGFVDYGYTFGSGTRLTVV.